This section outlines one T cell receptor beta chain sequence together with its context. Its antigen remains unknown. The data originate from a study of T-cell memory formation after mild COVID-19. Study-level background: TCR clusters were mostly donor specific.

With constant-segment primers, 5'RACE yielded cDNA libraries of TCR alpha and TCR beta that carried sample barcodes and UMIs. MiXCR, run by TCRdb on the 5' RACE reads, gives a single entry per CDR3 protein. Here the sample spans about 430,000 distinct CDR3 sequences, about 24% being singletons. Study results and caveats: Of the contracting clones, CD4+ ones lay mainly in CM and EM, and CD8+ ones in EMRA.

The CDR3 runs 15 residues. V lost 4 bases to trimming and J lost 6 bases, with 17 bases between them. Germline CDR1 and CDR2: LNHDA and SQIVND (reference sequence). Source material: PBMCs or a T cell subset sorted from them (not recorded which). The receptor was isolated from an adult woman who had mild COVID-19 (a few samples of this study predate the infection). Cell type and time point are not known. This sequence joins TRBV19 and TRBJ2-3, with D maybe TRBD1 (6 bases). The CDR3 sequence is CASSNRDKGSDTQYF. CDR3 DNA: TGTGCCAGTAGTAACCGGGACAAGGGATCTGATACGCAGTATTTT. Drawing the rest from reference TRBV19 and TRBJ2-3, the complete variable domain is DGGITQSPKYLFRKEGQNVTLSCEQNLNHDAMYWYRQDPGQGLRLIYYSQIVNDFQKGDIAEGYSVSREKKESFPLTVTSAQKNPTAFYLCASSNRDKGSDTQYFGPGTRLTVL.